This T cell receptor (beta chain) is from a study of blood T cell repertoires in COVID-19. CDR3 size: 15 residues. Per the germline V gene, CDR1 is GTSNPN and CDR2 is SVGIG (reference sequence). The V gene lost 3 bases and the J gene lost 4 bases, with 16 bases spanning the gap. Produced via immunoSEQ multiplex PCR; TCRdb's table is partial and in-frame only. The data show 200,000 to 250,000 clones, under 90% seen once. The source of this sequence is a middle-aged woman who had been exposed to COVID-19. The sample consisted of PBMCs or T cells enriched from blood (not recorded which). This rearrangement joins TRBV30 to TRBJ1-5; D possibly corresponds to TRBD1 (5 bases). CDR3 amino acids: CAWRGRGGRNQPQHF. The CDR3 DNA is TGTGCCTGGAGGGGACGCGGGGGTAGGAATCAGCCCCAGCATTTT.